The next 30 T cell receptor beta chains were all read from a single sample in a study of T cells after yellow fever vaccination (dated by TCRdb to about 2019). This sample's treatment or condition label indicates: live attenuated yellow fever vaccine strain. Library prep was done by 5' RACE. Sequencing instrument: Illumina HiSeq 2500. TCRdb took the public reads, trimmed them with fastp at Q25, ran MiXCR for clone calling and kept in-frame beta chains. CDR3 protein sequences are deduplicated, and each keeps its most common genes and DNA. For this sample the table gives some 600,000 distinct CDR3 sequences, of which around an eighth were detected only once. The ten largest clonotypes hold more than 13% of the sample. The sequencing used PBMCs, collected on the day of the yellow fever booster vaccination. The receptors come from a man aged 30-40 years who received the YFV17D yellow fever vaccine.

This clonotype was picked up many times. This chain links TRBV10-3 with TRBJ2-3; D is unresolved. V was shortened by 4 bases and J by 3 bases, with 2 bases between the two germline ends. The CDR3 has 11 amino acids. Germline assignment: CDR1 ENHRY and CDR2 SYGVKD. The CDR3, as DNA: TGTGCCATCAGTGGAACAGATACGCAGTATTTT. Amino acid sequence: CAISGTDTQYF.

The DNA of the CDR3 is TGCGCCAGCAGCTTACAGCGGGGCGACACAGATACGCAGTATTTT. Protein product: CASSLQRGDTDTQYF. The chain combines TRBV5-1 with TRBJ2-3; 7 bases are a match to TRBD2. There are 15 residues in the CDR3. Germline loops: CDR1 SGHRS, CDR2 YFSETQ. V was pared by 2 bases and J by 2 bases, with 5 bases of the junction left unmatched.

This clonotype was counted between two and nine times. The chain employs TRBV7-2 and TRBJ1-4; D might be TRBD1 (6 bases). This CDR3 contains 14 residues. Between the trimmed V and J ends, which lost 7 bases and 8 bases, there was a span of 17 bases. Germline CDR1 reads SGHTA; CDR2 reads FQGNSA. The CDR3 coding sequence is TGTGCCAGCAAACCCGTAGGGGGGGCGGAAAAACTGTTTTTT. Translated, it gives CASKPVGGAEKLFF.

In its sample, this clonotype was seen a few times. This chain links TRBV6-2 or TRBV6-3 with TRBJ2-1; TRBD2 aligns across 11 bases. The CDR3 is 16 residues long. The V segment lost 6 bases and the J segment 5 bases; nucleotides outside the gene matches: 9. The germline V gene encodes CDR1 MNHEY and CDR2 SVGEGT. The chain's CDR3 is CASRLISSGRNNEQFF. In nucleotides, the CDR3 is TGTGCCAGCAGACTTATATCTAGCGGGAGGAACAATGAGCAGTTCTTC.

This clonotype has a count of ten or more. This sequence joins TRBV5-1 and TRBJ1-1; D remains ambiguous. The V gene's germline CDR1 is SGHRS and CDR2 YFSETQ. This CDR3 contains 11 residues. The germline V and J ends were trimmed by 4 bases and 11 bases, with 12 bases remaining between them. The CDR3 sequence: CASSLGSGAFF. DNA of the CDR3: TGCGCCAGCAGCCTAGGGTCTGGGGCTTTCTTT.

The rearrangement joins TRBV5-1 to TRBJ2-4, with D possibly matching TRBD2 (6 bases). The germline V gene has CDR1 SGHRS and CDR2 YFSETQ. Trimming took 0 bases from V and 6 from J, leaving 16 bases between them. The CDR3 is 16 residues long. CDR3 DNA: TGCGCCAGCAGCTTGGGGATGCCCATGGGAGGAAACATTCAGTACTTC. Its translation: CASSLGMPMGGNIQYF.

The chain joins TRBV12-3 or TRBV12-4 to TRBJ1-1; D ambiguous. Trimming took off 4 bases at V and 4 bases at J, with 10 bases between the two ends. The CDR3 has 13 amino acids. For the CDR3, the DNA is TGTGCCAGCAGTTCGGTAGGGAGCACTGAAGCTTTCTTT. This translates into CASSSVGSTEAFF.

This clonotype was recorded a few times. This chain uses TRBV5-1 with TRBJ2-7; D is uncertain. The CDR3 consists of 15 residues. Trimming left V 4 bases short and J 2 bases short, with 16 bases between. The V gene's germline CDR1 is SGHRS and CDR2 YFSETQ. The CDR3, as DNA: TGCGCCAGCAGCCTCGACCCCCGCACCCCCTACGAGCAGTACTTC. Translating gives CASSLDPRTPYEQYF.

This clonotype was recorded a few times. The V gene is TRBV4-2, the J gene TRBJ2-7; 12 nucleotides align to TRBD2. Losses at the gene ends were 4 bases for V and 4 bases for J; bases not matched to a gene: 8. The CDR3 runs to 16 residues. Germline loops: CDR1 LGHNA, CDR2 YNFKEQ. The CDR3: CASSPEETSGSYEQYF. The CDR3 coding sequence is TGTGCCAGCAGCCCAGAGGAGACTAGCGGGAGTTACGAGCAGTACTTC.

This clonotype came up many times. V usage is TRBV21-1 and J usage is TRBJ2-7; the DNA was not compared with TRBD1, the D call given in the table. TRBV21-1 is reported as a pseudogene. The CDR3 loop spans 15 amino acids. CDR3 loop: CAGPRDSQTDYEQYF. In DNA form, the CDR3 reads TGTGCCGGCCCCCGGGACAGTCAGACGGACTACGAGCAGTACTTC.

This clonotype came up a few times. The DNA of the CDR3 is TGTGCCAGCAGCTTAGTATCGGACAGGACCTCCTACGAGCAGTACTTC. This codes for CASSLVSDRTSYEQYF. This rearrangement joins TRBV7-8 to TRBJ2-7; TRBD1 agrees at 7 bases. The CDR3 extends over 16 amino acids. The germline CDR1 and CDR2 sequences are SGHVS and FQNEAQ. J gave up 0 bases and V 1 base, and 6 bases lay outside the gene matches.

This clonotype was found a few times. J is TRBJ2-3 and V is TRBV5-1, with D maybe TRBD2 (5 bases). The CDR3 extends over 15 amino acids. CDR1 and CDR2 from the germline V gene are SGHRS and YFSETQ. The V gene lost 2 bases and the J gene lost 5 bases, with 15 bases spanning the gap. The CDR3, as DNA: TGCGCCAGCAGCTTCATTCCGTCGGGGAAAGATACGCAGTATTTT. As protein: CASSFIPSGKDTQYF.

V usage is TRBV5-1 and J usage is TRBJ2-1; D gene ambiguous. Between the trimmed V and J ends, which lost 0 bases and 9 bases, there was a span of 19 bases. Germline V CDR1 and CDR2: SGHRS, YFSETQ. The CDR3 length is 16 residues. The CDR3: CASSLEGSGLVIEQFF. In nucleotides, the CDR3 is TGCGCCAGCAGCTTGGAGGGTAGTGGGCTAGTTATTGAGCAGTTCTTC.

The rearrangement links TRBV7-2 to TRBJ1-4; TRBD1 is a possible D gene (6 bases). V shed 3 bases and J shed 3 bases, with 11 bases lying between them. CDR1 is SGHTA and CDR2 is FQGNSA in the germline V gene. The CDR3 spans 15 residues. CDR3 nucleotide sequence: TGTGCCAGCAGCTTCGGGGGGCTGTCTAATGAAAAACTGTTTTTT. Protein: CASSFGGLSNEKLFF.

This clonotype was seen a few times. The J gene is TRBJ2-1, the V gene TRBV19; maybe TRBD1 (5 bases). The CDR3 covers 14 residues. Per the germline V gene, CDR1 is LNHDA and CDR2 is SQIVND (reference sequence). V shed 8 bases and J shed 0 bases, with 11 bases lying between them. CDR3: CASLGPSSYNEQFF. CDR3 bases: TGTGCCAGTTTGGGGCCGAGCTCCTACAATGAGCAGTTCTTC.

V is TRBV24-1 and J is TRBJ2-1; 8 bases agree with TRBD2. The V gene's germline CDR1 is KGHDR and CDR2 SFDVKD. The CDR3 consists of 16 residues. CDR3 loop: CGTSDWAASGSGEQFF. The CDR3 DNA sequence: TGTGGGACCAGTGATTGGGCGGCTAGCGGGTCGGGGGAGCAGTTCTTC.

The V call is TRBV29-1, the J call TRBJ2-3; D remains unclear. With 4 bases removed from V and 1 base from J, the gap between germline ends came to 15 bases. Germline V CDR1 and CDR2: SQVTM, ANQGSEA. The CDR3 has 15 residues. Here the CDR3 DNA reads TGCAGCGTTGCTGGGCTAGACACCCGCACAGATACGCAGTATTTT. Protein sequence: CSVAGLDTRTDTQYF.

This chain joins TRBV7-2 and TRBJ2-5; D gene unclear. With 5 bases removed from V and 5 bases from J, the gap between germline ends came to 12 bases. Germline V gene lookup returns CDR1 SGHTA and CDR2 FQGNSA. The CDR3 has 13 amino acids. Here the CDR3 DNA reads TGTGCCAGCAGCCCCAGACACGGGGAGACCCAGTACTTC. Its translation is CASSPRHGETQYF.

This clonotype was detected only a few times. The chain couples TRBV14 to TRBJ2-2, with 7 nucleotides matching TRBD2. Germline trimming cut 3 bases from V and 7 bases from J; bases unmatched to any gene: 11. CDR1 is SGHDN and CDR2 is FVKESK in the germline V gene. The CDR3 consists of 16 residues. CDR3 in DNA: TGTGCCAGCAGCCAGGGAGGGACCCGAGTTGGCGGGGAGCTGTTTTTT. Translated, it gives CASSQGGTRVGGELFF.

Only a few counts were recorded for this clonotype. The rearrangement links TRBV19 to TRBJ2-3; 13 bases map to TRBD2. Germline assignment: CDR1 LNHDA and CDR2 SQIVND (reference sequence). The CDR3 spans 16 residues. Trimming took 7 bases from V and 4 from J; bases not matched to a gene: 8. As DNA, the CDR3 is TGTGCCAGTACCGGGACTAGCGGGAAAAGAGCAGATACGCAGTATTTT. Its translation: CASTGTSGKRADTQYF.

V is TRBV4-3 and J is TRBJ2-5; the D gene is possibly TRBD2 (7 bases). Germline V gene sequence: CDR1 LGHNA, CDR2 YSLEER. The V end lost 4 bases, the J end lost 5 bases, and 17 bases lay between the germline ends. This CDR3 spans 15 amino acids. CDR3 sequence (DNA): TGCGCCAGCAGCCTAAGGGGGGGGAGAGGGGAGACCCAGTACTTC. It translates to CASSLRGGRGETQYF.

CDR3 sequence reads: CASTLRAAAVLSTDTQYF. The CDR3 nucleotides read TGTGCCAGCACCCTAAGGGCGGCCGCCGTACTTAGCACAGATACGCAGTATTTT. The rearrangement links TRBV27 to TRBJ2-3; D gene unclear. V was clipped by 7 bases and J by 0 bases, with 23 bases between them. CDR1 MNHEY and CDR2 SMNVEV come from the germline V gene (reference sequence). The CDR3 consists of 18 residues.

The chain joins TRBV28 to TRBJ1-1, with 10 bases identical to TRBD1. There are 18 residues in the CDR3. V was pared by 3 bases and J by 3 bases, with 13 bases of the junction left unmatched. The germline gives CDR1 MDHEN, CDR2 SYDVKM. The CDR3 spells CASSLGGGTGDLDTEAFF. CDR3 bases: TGTGCCAGCAGTTTGGGGGGCGGGACAGGGGACTTGGACACTGAAGCTTTCTTT.

V and J are TRBV25-1 and TRBJ2-7; D might be TRBD1 (5 bases). There are 13 residues in the CDR3. Trimming took off 5 bases at V and 2 bases at J, with 10 bases between the two ends. Per germline, CDR1 MGHDK and CDR2 SYGVNS. The CDR3 loop reads CASSLGEPYEQYF. The CDR3 DNA is TGTGCCAGCAGTCTAGGGGAACCCTACGAGCAGTACTTC.

This clonotype has only a few counts. The chain links TRBV5-1 to TRBJ2-7; tentatively, D is TRBD2 (6 bases). This CDR3 is 15 amino acids long. The V end lost 0 bases, the J end lost 3 bases, and 13 bases lay between the germline ends. Germline-derived CDR1 and CDR2 are SGHRS and YFSETQ. Here the CDR3 DNA reads TGCGCCAGCAGCTTGGTGGCGGGACCTTACTACGAGCAGTACTTC. Its protein is CASSLVAGPYYEQYF.

J is TRBJ2-2 and V is TRBV20-1, with 14 bases that match TRBD2. Germline CDR1 and CDR2: DFQATT and SNEGSKA (reference sequence). CDR3 length: 18 amino acids. Losses at the gene ends were 2 bases for V and 5 bases for J; bases not matched to a gene: 10. The CDR3 DNA sequence: TGCAGTGCTAGACCGGGACTAGCGGGAGCCCGAGGGACCGGGGAGCTGTTTTTT. The encoded protein is CSARPGLAGARGTGELFF.

This clonotype was seen more than once but under ten times. The rearrangement links TRBV10-3 to TRBJ2-1; D possibly matches TRBD1 or TRBD2 (5 bases each). The germline gives CDR1 ENHRY, CDR2 SYGVKD. Trimming left V 6 bases short and J 4 bases short, with 10 bases between. CDR3 length equals 13 residues. The CDR3 region has the DNA TGTGCCATCAGGGGGACCGGGTACAATGAGCAGTTCTTC. Protein product: CAIRGTGYNEQFF.

The genes are TRBV5-6 and TRBJ1-3, with unresolved D. The CDR3 totals 13 residues. Germline CDR1 is SGHDT and CDR2 is YYEEEE. V was shortened by 4 bases and J by 2 bases, with 7 bases between the two germline ends. The CDR3 DNA follows: TGTGCCAGCAGCGCGAGGGCTGGAAACACCATATATTTT. Its protein is CASSARAGNTIYF.

This clonotype was detected only a few times. The chain joins TRBV7-9 to TRBJ2-7; perhaps TRBD1 as D (8 bases). From germline, CDR1 is SEHNR and CDR2 FQNEAQ (reference sequence). Deletions cut 1 base from V and 5 bases from J, with 12 bases between. The CDR3 sequence is 14 residues long. CDR3 DNA sequence: TGTGCCAGCAGCTTAGGGACAGGGAGGGACGAGCAGTACTTC. Translated: CASSLGTGRDEQYF.

This clonotype was counted a few times. The chain carries TRBV29-1 and TRBJ1-2, with unresolved D. The V end was cut by 6 bases, the J end by 2 bases, with 10 bases between. CDR3 length equals 12 residues. Per the germline V gene, CDR1 is SQVTM and CDR2 is ANQGSEA. CDR3 sequence reads: CSVLDENYGYTF. The CDR3 nucleotides read TGCAGCGTGCTCGACGAAAACTATGGCTACACCTTC.